Shown below are 8 T cell receptor beta chains from a single sample sequenced in a study of spatial heterogeneity in lung cancer. TCRdb recomputed calls from the 5' RACE reads with MiXCR, one row per CDR3 protein. The table lists 65,000 to 85,000 distinct CDR3 sequences, approximately 20% of them singletons, with 5% to 7.5% in the top ten. Time point: sample taken at primary tumor resection. Whole RNA from tumor, nontumor lung or frozen PBMC was sequenced unsorted. The sequencing used PBMCs, collected at surgery. The receptors come from a male donor with early-stage non-small cell lung cancer.

This clonotype appeared many times. This chain connects TRBV5-6 to TRBJ1-6; TRBD1 is a possible D gene (5 bases). Trimming cost V 4 bases and J 9 bases, with 8 bases left between them. Germline V lookup: CDR1 SGHDT, CDR2 YYEEEE. The CDR3 spans 12 residues. Written as DNA, the CDR3 is TGTGCCAGCAGCAAGACAGTTTCACCCCTCCACTTT. It codes for CASSKTVSPLHF.

In its sample, this clonotype was seen a few times. The chain uses TRBV6-6 and TRBJ1-4, with 8 nucleotides matching TRBD1. Trimming cost V 6 bases and J 7 bases; bases outside gene matches: 16. The CDR3 is 17 amino acids. The germline V gene has CDR1 MNHNY and CDR2 SVGAGI (reference sequence). The CDR3 coding sequence is TGTGCCAGCAGGGGGGGACAGGTCATAGCATCTATTGAAAAACTGTTTTTT. This translates into CASRGGQVIASIEKLFF.

Only a few counts were recorded for this clonotype. The J gene is TRBJ2-7, the V gene TRBV7-3, with D possibly being TRBD1 (8 bases). The CDR3 runs 14 residues. Germline CDR1 reads SGHTA; CDR2 reads FQGTGA. The ends were cut back, 3 bases at V and 5 bases at J, with 14 bases in the middle. Here the CDR3 reads CASSLGQAGDEQYF. The CDR3 DNA reads as TGTGCCAGCAGCTTGGGACAGGCGGGAGACGAGCAGTACTTC.

The gene calls are TRBV7-3 and TRBJ2-1; the D is unclear. Germline lookup yields CDR1 SGHTA and CDR2 FQGTGA. Trimming removed 5 bases at V and 10 bases at J, with 15 bases between. CDR3 length: 13 residues. The CDR3 DNA is TGTGCCAGCAGCCGGACGGATAAGAAGGAGCAGTTCTTC. Amino acids: CASSRTDKKEQFF.

This clonotype occurred a few times. V is TRBV5-1 and J is TRBJ2-5; D call uncertain. Trimming took 3 bases from V and 0 from J, leaving 3 bases between them. The CDR3 runs to 12 residues. Germline V gene data show CDR1 as SGHRS and CDR2 as YFSETQ. CDR3: CASSWDQETQYF. The CDR3 DNA reads TGCGCCAGCAGCTGGGACCAAGAGACCCAGTACTTC.

This clonotype was detected ten times or more. DNA of the CDR3: TGTGCCAGCAGCTGGACAGGGGGCGACGGCTCCGGCGAGCAGTTCTTC. Amino acids: CASSWTGGDGSGEQFF. The rearrangement joins TRBV11-3 to TRBJ2-1; 11 bases fit TRBD1. Germline lookup yields CDR1 SGHNT and CDR2 YENEEA. The CDR3 spans 16 residues. V gave up 4 bases and J gave up 10 bases; unmatched junction bases: 12.

In this sample, this clonotype turned up many times. CDR3 sequence reads: CATRAEIRTDTQYF. The CDR3 DNA follows: TGTGCCACCCGGGCGGAAATACGCACAGATACGCAGTATTTT. The rearrangement links TRBV12-3 or TRBV12-4 to TRBJ2-3; unclear D gene. The CDR3 runs to 14 residues. V lost 10 bases to trimming and J lost 1 base, with 15 bases between them.

By proportion, this clonotype is medium-sized (0.01 to 0.1%). CDR3 sequence (DNA): TGTGCCACCAGCGCCGACAGGGGCTGGTCCTACGAGCAGTACTTC. Its protein product is CATSADRGWSYEQYF. The chain links TRBV24-1 to TRBJ2-7; 8 positions match TRBD1. CDR1 is KGHDR, CDR2 SFDVKD, per germline. V lost 7 bases to trimming and J lost 1 base; unmatched junction nucleotides: 8. This CDR3 is built from 15 residues.